This TCR beta chain came from a study of T-cell reconstitution after alpha-beta-depleted transplantation in children. The V end lost 7 bases, the J end lost 0 bases, and 8 bases lay between the germline ends. This CDR3 comprises 13 residues. A TCRbeta library incorporating unique molecular identifiers was prepared. TCRdb analysed the PCR reads with MiXCR anew, one entry per CDR3 protein. The table records 640,000 or so distinct CDR3 sequences, 16% of them present only once. This clonotype has just a few counts. The J gene is TRBJ2-3, the V gene TRBV12-3 or TRBV12-4; D is unresolved. The origin of this receptor is a human donor who donated a stem cell graft to a child with acute myeloid leukemia. Sequencing used PBMCs from the stem cell graft donor, obtained from the stem cell graft. The DNA for the CDR3 is TGTGCCAGCACCCCTCCGAGCACAGATACGCAGTATTTT. This codes for CASTPPSTDTQYF.